These T cell receptor beta chains were read from a single sample in a study of T-cell memory formation after mild COVID-19. TCRdb called the 5' RACE reads again in MiXCR, with one record for every CDR3 protein. Found here are about 130,000 distinct CDR3 sequences, 15% to 20% of them singletons; the top ten hold roughly 14%. The sample was PBMCs or a T cell subset sorted from them (not recorded which). The receptors were gathered from an adult woman who had mild COVID-19 (a few samples of this study predate the infection). Cell type and time point are not known. CDR3s include the opening cysteine and the closing phenylalanine or tryptophan. Each record gives: clone size, D gene, V gene, J gene, CDR3 protein, CDR3 DNA. The D gene is left open where the match is weak. Some rows mark clone size as missing; the rest say once, few, many or name a class of expanded clone.

few	NA	TRBV5-6	TRBJ2-3	CASSSGTYTDTQYF	TGTGCCAGCAGCTCCGGGACATACACAGATACGCAGTATTTT
few	NA	TRBV6-5	TRBJ2-1	CASSYSNNNEQFF	TGTGCCAGCAGTTACTCGAACAACAATGAGCAGTTCTTC
few	NA	TRBV4-3	TRBJ2-7	CASSQDSEGPYEQYF	TGCGCCAGCAGCCAAGATTCGGAGGGTCCCTACGAGCAGTACTTC
NA	TRBD2	TRBV4-2	TRBJ2-1	CASSQEPSGGAYNEQFF	TGTGCCAGCAGCCAAGAGCCTAGCGGGGGGGCATACAATGAGCAGTTCTTC
NA	TRBD2	TRBV13	TRBJ2-3	CASSLPSAGNTDTQYF	TGTGCCAGCAGCTTGCCGTCAGCGGGGAACACAGATACGCAGTATTTT
NA	TRBD2	TRBV20-1	TRBJ2-3	CSASASGRADTQYF	TGCAGTGCTAGCGCTAGCGGGAGGGCAGATACGCAGTATTTT
many	TRBD2	TRBV5-1	TRBJ2-3	CASSPQPGLGVDTQYF	TGCGCCAGCAGCCCCCAACCGGGACTAGGGGTAGATACGCAGTATTTT
NA	TRBD1	TRBV28	TRBJ1-6	CASSSRTGLNSPLHF	TGTGCCAGCAGTTCCCGGACAGGATTAAATTCACCCCTCCACTTT
NA	NA	TRBV5-1	TRBJ2-7	CASSLRQESEQYF	TGCGCCAGCAGCTTGCGACAGGAGAGCGAGCAGTACTTC
few	TRBD2	TRBV7-2	TRBJ2-2	CASSLVGGFTTGELFF	TGTGCCAGCAGCTTAGTGGGAGGGTTTACAACCGGGGAGCTGTTTTTT
NA	NA	TRBV5-1	TRBJ2-1	CASSQSALAERYNEQFF	TGCGCCAGCAGCCAAAGCGCCTTGGCGGAACGATACAATGAGCAGTTCTTC
NA	TRBD1	TRBV7-2	TRBJ2-2	CASSAQQRGRYTGELFF	TGTGCCAGCAGCGCCCAGCAAAGGGGGCGGTACACCGGGGAGCTGTTTTTT
many	NA	TRBV29-1	TRBJ2-5	CSVVGQETQYF	TGCAGCGTAGTCGGGCAAGAGACCCAGTACTTC
NA	NA	TRBV20-1	TRBJ2-7	CSASLRGPPYEQYF	TGCAGTGCTAGTCTCCGTGGCCCACCCTACGAGCAGTACTTC
NA	TRBD1	TRBV12-5	TRBJ2-3	CASGTGLTGSDTQYF	TGTGCTAGTGGGACAGGGCTGACAGGATCAGATACGCAGTATTTT
few	NA	TRBV12-3/TRBV12-4	TRBJ2-1	CASRASVDNEQFF	TGTGCCAGCCGCGCCAGTGTGGACAATGAGCAGTTCTTC
NA	NA	TRBV14	TRBJ2-1	CASSLTSFEQFF	TGTGCCAGCAGCCTAACTAGTTTTGAGCAGTTCTTC